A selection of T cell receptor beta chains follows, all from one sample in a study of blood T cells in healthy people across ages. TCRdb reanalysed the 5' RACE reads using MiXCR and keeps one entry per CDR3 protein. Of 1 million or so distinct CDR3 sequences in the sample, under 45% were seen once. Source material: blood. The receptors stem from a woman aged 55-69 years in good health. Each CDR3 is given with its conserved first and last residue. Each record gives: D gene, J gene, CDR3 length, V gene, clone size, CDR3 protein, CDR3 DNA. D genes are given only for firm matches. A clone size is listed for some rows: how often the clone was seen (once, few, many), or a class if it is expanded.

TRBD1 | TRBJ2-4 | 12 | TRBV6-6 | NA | CASSSGQGRQYF | TGTGCCAGCAGTTCGGGACAGGGTCGTCAGTACTTC
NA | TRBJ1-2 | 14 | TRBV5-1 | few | CASSWVSANYGYTF | TGCGCCAGCAGCTGGGTCAGCGCTAACTATGGCTACACCTTC
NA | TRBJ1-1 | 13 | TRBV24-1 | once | CATSEDWNTEAFF | TGTGCCACCAGCGAGGACTGGAACACTGAAGCTTTCTTT
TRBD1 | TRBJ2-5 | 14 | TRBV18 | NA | CASSPAGQGQTQYF | TGTGCCAGCTCACCTGCAGGACAGGGGCAGACCCAGTACTTC
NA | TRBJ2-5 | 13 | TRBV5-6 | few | CASRGRGEETQYF | TGTGCCAGCCGCGGCAGGGGGGAAGAGACCCAGTACTTC
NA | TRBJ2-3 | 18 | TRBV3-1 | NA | CASSQESSTATYTDTQYF | TGTGCCAGCAGCCAAGAATCCTCCACAGCAACATACACAGATACGCAGTATTTT
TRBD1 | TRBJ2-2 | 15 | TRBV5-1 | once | CASSKSGTGHGELFF | TGCGCCAGCAGCAAATCCGGGACAGGGCACGGGGAGCTGTTTTTT
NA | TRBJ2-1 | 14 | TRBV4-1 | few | CASSQRQVDFEQFF | TGCGCCAGCAGCCAAAGACAGGTCGATTTTGAGCAGTTCTTC
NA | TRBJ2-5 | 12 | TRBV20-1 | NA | CSASGAIQTQYF | TGCAGTGCTAGTGGAGCCATACAGACCCAGTACTTC
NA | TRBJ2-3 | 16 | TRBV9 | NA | CASSARTGGLHDTQYF | TGTGCCAGCAGCGCCCGGACTGGAGGACTACACGATACGCAGTATTTT
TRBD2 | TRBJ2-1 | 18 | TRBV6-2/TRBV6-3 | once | CASSYSDREAGGPNEQFF | TGTGCCAGCAGTTACTCGGACAGAGAAGCGGGAGGGCCGAATGAGCAGTTCTTC
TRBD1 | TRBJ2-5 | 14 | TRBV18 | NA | CASSPMDRTETQYF | TGTGCCAGCTCACCCATGGACAGGACCGAGACCCAGTACTTC
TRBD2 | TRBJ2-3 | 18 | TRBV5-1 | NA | CASSTGLAGGTSTDTQYF | TGCGCCAGCAGCACGGGACTAGCGGGAGGGACAAGCACAGATACGCAGTATTTT
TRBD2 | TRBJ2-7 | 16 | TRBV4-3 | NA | CASSQDGTSPTYEQYF | TGCGCCAGCAGCCAAGACGGGACTAGCCCAACCTACGAGCAGTACTTC
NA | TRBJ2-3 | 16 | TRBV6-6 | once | CASSYGRGRYTDTQYF | TGTGCCAGCAGTTACGGCCGGGGGCGGTACACAGATACGCAGTATTTT
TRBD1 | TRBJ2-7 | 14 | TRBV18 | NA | CASSPGLTGDEQYF | TGTGCCAGCTCACCAGGATTGACAGGGGACGAGCAGTACTTC
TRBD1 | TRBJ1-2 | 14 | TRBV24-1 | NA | CATSDMTGAYGYTF | TGTGCCACCAGTGACATGACAGGGGCCTATGGCTACACCTTC
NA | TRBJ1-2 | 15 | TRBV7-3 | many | CASSPRQGENYGYTF | TGTGCCAGCAGCCCGAGGCAGGGTGAGAACTATGGCTACACCTTC
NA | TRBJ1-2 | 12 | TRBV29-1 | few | CSVVSANYGYTF | TGCAGCGTTGTAAGCGCTAACTATGGCTACACCTTC
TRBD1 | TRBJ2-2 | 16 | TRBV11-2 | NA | CVSSRGQGAYTGELFF | TGTGTCAGCAGCAGAGGACAGGGGGCCTACACCGGGGAGCTGTTTTTT
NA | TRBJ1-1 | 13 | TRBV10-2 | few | CASSGELNTEAFF | TGCGCCAGCAGCGGGGAATTGAACACTGAAGCTTTCTTT
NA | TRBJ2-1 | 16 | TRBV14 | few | CASSQGREGSYNEQFF | TGTGCCAGCAGCCAAGGGCGGGAAGGATCCTACAATGAGCAGTTCTTC
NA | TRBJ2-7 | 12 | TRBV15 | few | CATSTSTYEQYF | TGTGCCACCAGCACCTCGACTTACGAGCAGTACTTC
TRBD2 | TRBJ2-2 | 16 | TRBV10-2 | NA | CASSENFGGRTGELFF | TGCGCCAGCAGTGAAAATTTTGGCGGGAGAACCGGGGAGCTGTTTTTT
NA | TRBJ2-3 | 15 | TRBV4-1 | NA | CASSPRGEGTDTQYF | TGCGCCAGCAGCCCACGGGGAGAGGGGACAGATACGCAGTATTTT
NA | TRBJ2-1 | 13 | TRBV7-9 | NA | CASSFGDGYEQFF | TGTGCCAGCAGCTTTGGCGATGGGTATGAGCAGTTCTTC
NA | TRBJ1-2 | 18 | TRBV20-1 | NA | CSAVTSKGRITGDYGYTF | TGCAGTGCCGTTACCTCTAAGGGGCGGATTACTGGGGACTATGGCTACACCTTC
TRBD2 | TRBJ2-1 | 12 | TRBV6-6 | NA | CASSYSREEEFF | TGTGCCAGCAGTTACTCTCGGGAGGAGGAGTTCTTC
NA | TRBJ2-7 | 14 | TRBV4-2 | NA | CASSQEVQGGEQYF | TGTGCCAGCAGCCAAGAAGTGCAGGGGGGCGAGCAGTACTTC
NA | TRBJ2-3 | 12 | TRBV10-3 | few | CAISELSDTQYF | TGTGCCATCAGTGAGCTGTCGGATACGCAGTATTTT
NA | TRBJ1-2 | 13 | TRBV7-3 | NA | CASSNGGVNGYTF | TGTGCCAGCAGCAATGGGGGCGTGAATGGCTACACCTTC
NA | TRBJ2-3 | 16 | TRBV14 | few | CASSQGLVGGTDTQYF | TGTGCCAGCAGCCAAGGTCTGGTAGGGGGCACAGATACGCAGTATTTT
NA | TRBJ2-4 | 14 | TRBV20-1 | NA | CSARDRDYKNIQYF | TGCAGTGCTAGAGACAGAGACTACAAAAACATTCAGTACTTC
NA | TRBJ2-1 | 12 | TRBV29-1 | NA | CSARPHSGEQFF | TGCAGCGCCAGACCCCATAGTGGTGAGCAGTTCTTC
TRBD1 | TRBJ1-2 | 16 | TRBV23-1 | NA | CASSQRGQGIDYGYTF | TGCGCCAGCAGTCAGCGGGGACAGGGGATAGACTATGGCTACACCTTC
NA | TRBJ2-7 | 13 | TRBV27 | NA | CASSLRVYYEQYF | TGTGCCAGCAGTTTGAGGGTGTACTACGAGCAGTACTTC
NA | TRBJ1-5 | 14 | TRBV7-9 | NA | CASSPGDGDQPQHF | TGTGCCAGCAGCCCAGGGGACGGGGATCAGCCCCAGCATTTT
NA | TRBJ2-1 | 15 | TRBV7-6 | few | CASTNRRRSETEQFF | TGTGCCAGCACCAACCGCAGGCGAAGCGAGACTGAGCAGTTCTTC
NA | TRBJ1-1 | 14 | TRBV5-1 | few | CASSLGQGDPEAFF | TGCGCCAGCAGCTTGGGTCAGGGTGATCCTGAAGCTTTCTTT
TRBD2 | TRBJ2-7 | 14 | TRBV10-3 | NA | CAISNGGGAYEQYF | TGTGCCATCAGTAACGGCGGGGGGGCCTACGAGCAGTACTTC
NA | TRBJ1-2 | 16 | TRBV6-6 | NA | CASSYKADLTNYGYTF | TGTGCCAGCAGTTACAAGGCAGACCTTACGAACTATGGCTACACCTTC
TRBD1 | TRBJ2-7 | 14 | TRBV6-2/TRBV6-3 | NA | CASTELGQNYEQYF | TGTGCCAGCACCGAACTGGGACAGAACTACGAGCAGTACTTC